Below, 29 T cell receptor beta chains from the same sample are listed, as sequenced in a study of blood T cell repertoires in COVID-19. Sequencing was performed with immunoSEQ multiplex PCR; in TCRdb, only in-frame clones are kept and a portion is missing. Of a few hundred thousand clones detected, approximately 84% appear once; the ten largest clones hold 3%. Sequencing used PBMCs or T cells enriched from blood (not recorded which). The receptors here all came from a woman aged 30 to 39 who had recovered from COVID-19.

This clone was seen once. This sequence joins TRBV3-1 (or the pseudogene TRBV3-2) and TRBJ2-3; a weak D match, TRBD1 (5 bases). Trimming took off 1 base at V and 0 bases at J, with 11 bases between the two ends. The CDR3 has 16 residues. Germline V gene sequence: CDR1 LGHDT, CDR2 YNNKEL (reference sequence). CDR3 DNA: TGTGCCAGCAGCCAAGTGGCAGGGAAAAGCACAGATACGCAGTATTTT. Translated, it gives CASSQVAGKSTDTQYF.

CDR3 amino acids: CASSSGGSYNEQFF. The CDR3 nucleotides are TGTGCCAGCAGTTCGGGGGGATCCTACAATGAGCAGTTCTTC. The V and J genes are TRBV27 and TRBJ2-1; 7 bases fit TRBD2. This CDR3 contains 14 residues. Germline V lookup: CDR1 MNHEY, CDR2 SMNVEV (reference sequence). Trimming took 4 bases from V and 1 from J; bases not matched to a gene: 1.

This chain connects TRBV7-9 to TRBJ2-7; TRBD1 matches at 7 bases. With 2 bases clipped from V and 6 bases from J, the junction kept 13 bases outside the gene matches. Germline assignment: CDR1 SEHNR and CDR2 FQNEAQ (reference sequence). The CDR3 consists of 16 residues. CDR3 residues: CASSLSLAGGIPEQYF. Here the CDR3 DNA reads TGTGCCAGCAGCTTAAGCTTGGCAGGGGGAATCCCCGAGCAGTACTTC.

The chain links TRBV5-1 to TRBJ2-3; TRBD2 agrees at 7 bases. The germline V gene encodes CDR1 SGHRS and CDR2 YFSETQ. This CDR3 region has 15 residues. J lost 2 bases, V lost 2 bases, and 5 bases had no gene match. The CDR3 loop reads CASSFWGRATDTQYF. In nucleotides, the CDR3 is TGCGCCAGCAGCTTCTGGGGGAGGGCCACAGATACGCAGTATTTT.

This clone was counted a single time. The chain combines TRBV5-3 with TRBJ2-4, with 7 bases matching TRBD1. TRBV5-3 falls under the ORF class, with uncertain function. The V and J ends lost 0 bases and 3 bases, in that order; junction bases with no gene match: 12. The CDR3 has 18 amino acids. The CDR3 region is CARSLGQGYPRGKNIQYF. The CDR3 bases are TGTGCCAGAAGCTTGGGACAGGGATATCCTCGGGGCAAAAACATTCAGTACTTC.

V is TRBV7-9 and J is TRBJ2-1; no definite D call. CDR1 is SEHNR, CDR2 FQNEAQ, per germline (reference sequence). The V gene lost 0 bases and the J gene lost 1 base, with 7 bases spanning the gap. The CDR3 runs to 15 residues. This CDR3 reads CASSLAAESYNEQFF. The CDR3 nucleotides are TGTGCCAGCAGCTTAGCGGCGGAGTCCTACAATGAGCAGTTCTTC.

The V call is TRBV15, the J call TRBJ1-1, with TRBD1 as a possible D gene (5 bases). CDR3 size: 14 residues. The V end was cut by 0 bases, the J end by 7 bases, with 12 bases between. CDR1 is LNHNV, CDR2 YYDKDF, per germline (reference sequence). CDR3 loop: CATSRDWQGGEAFF. The CDR3 DNA reads as TGTGCCACCAGCAGAGATTGGCAGGGTGGTGAAGCTTTCTTT. Filled out from reference TRBV15 and TRBJ1-1, the complete variable domain reads DAMVIQNPRYQVTQFGKPVTLSCSQTLNHNVMYWYQQKSSQAPKLLFHYYDKDFNNEADTPDNFQSRRPNTSFCFLDIRSPGLGDTAMYLCATSRDWQGGEAFFGQGTRLTVV.

The V gene is TRBV5-1, the J gene TRBJ1-2, with 10 bases aligning to TRBD1. The CDR3 loop spans 16 amino acids. The V and J ends lost 4 bases and 3 bases, in that order; junction bases with no gene match: 9. Germline lookup yields CDR1 SGHRS and CDR2 YFSETQ. The CDR3 region is CASSPGQGSPHYGYTF. For the CDR3, the DNA is TGCGCCAGCAGCCCGGGACAGGGGAGTCCCCACTATGGCTACACCTTC.

The V gene is TRBV9, the J gene TRBJ2-1, with TRBD1 identical over 8 bases. From germline, CDR1 is SGDLS and CDR2 YYNGEE. The CDR3 spans 15 residues. J lost 0 bases, V lost 3 bases, and 2 bases had no gene match. CDR3 DNA sequence: TGTGCCAGCAGCGCGACAGGGGCCTCCTACAATGAGCAGTTCTTC. This translates into CASSATGASYNEQFF. The full variable domain, in which reference TRBV9 and TRBJ2-1 provide the parts outside the CDR3, is DSGVTQTPKHLITATGQRVTLRCSPRSGDLSVYWYQQSLDQGLQFLIQYYNGEERAKGNILERFSAQQFPDLHSELNLSSLELGDSALYFCASSATGASYNEQFFGPGTRLTVL.

V gene TRBV7-3 combines with J gene TRBJ1-1; TRBD1 is a possible D gene (6 bases). Trimming left V 4 bases short and J 6 bases short, with 15 bases between. Per the germline V gene, CDR1 is SGHTA and CDR2 is FQGTGA. This CDR3 region has 14 residues. CDR3 coding DNA: TGTGCCAGCAGCTCCTTGGGGGGGCTAGCTGAAGCTTTCTTT. This gives the protein CASSSLGGLAEAFF.

This clone has a single count. This chain uses TRBV10-3 with TRBJ1-1, with a tentative D call TRBD1 (6 bases). The CDR3 runs to 15 residues. CDR1 is ENHRY and CDR2 is SYGVKD in the germline V gene. Between the trimmed V and J ends, which lost 7 bases and 1 base, there was a span of 16 bases. The CDR3 DNA follows: TGTGCCATCACCCAGGGGCCCGTAGGGAACACTGAAGCTTTCTTT. It yields the protein CAITQGPVGNTEAFF.

This chain links TRBV29-1 with TRBJ1-1, with a possible D match to TRBD1 (6 bases). Germline loops: CDR1 SQVTM, CDR2 ANQGSEA. This CDR3 is 12 amino acids long. Trimming shortened V by 5 bases and J by 1 base, and 8 bases separated the two germline ends. The CDR3 DNA reads as TGCAGCGTTCGACAGGAGAACACTGAAGCTTTCTTT. This gives the protein CSVRQENTEAFF.

The V gene is TRBV15, the J gene TRBJ1-2; unclear D gene. The germline V gene encodes CDR1 LNHNV and CDR2 YYDKDF (reference sequence). V was cut by 0 bases and J by 4 bases, with 12 bases left in between. The CDR3 totals 15 residues. The CDR3 nucleotides are TGTGCCACCAGCAGAGATCGTTGGTCCGGCTATGGCTACACCTTC. It codes for CATSRDRWSGYGYTF.

The gene calls are TRBV5-4 and TRBJ2-2; D ambiguous. The V and J ends lost 5 bases and 3 bases respectively, with 8 bases between them. Germline assignment: CDR1 SGHNT and CDR2 YYREEE (reference sequence). The CDR3 loop spans 13 amino acids. The CDR3 region is CASRPVDTGELFF. CDR3 nucleotides: TGTGCCAGCAGACCGGTGGACACCGGGGAGCTGTTTTTT.

The chain has TRBV5-6 and TRBJ1-6; 8 bases align to TRBD1. The germline gives CDR1 SGHDT, CDR2 YYEEEE. The CDR3 is 18 amino acids. V lost 0 bases to trimming and J lost 4 bases; unmatched junction nucleotides: 9. CDR3 sequence: CASSLDTQGTGYNSPLHF. The DNA for the CDR3 is TGTGCCAGCAGCTTGGACACCCAGGGGACAGGATATAATTCACCCCTCCACTTT.

The chain employs TRBV5-1 and TRBJ2-3, with 12 positions matching TRBD2. In germline, CDR1 is SGHRS, CDR2 YFSETQ. The CDR3 extends over 15 amino acids. V shed 4 bases and J 4 bases; nucleotides not matched to a gene: 4. CDR3 loop: CASSPTSGGPDTQYF. CDR3 sequence (DNA): TGCGCCAGCAGCCCGACTAGCGGGGGTCCAGATACGCAGTATTTT. The variable domain in full, completed from reference TRBV5-1 and TRBJ2-3, reads KAGVTQTPRYLIKTRGQQVTLSCSPISGHRSVSWYQQTPGQGLQFLFEYFSETQRNKGNFPGRFSGRQFSNSRSEMNVSTLELGDSALYLCASSPTSGGPDTQYFGPGTRLTVL.

Only one count was recorded for this clone. This CDR3 reads CASSQGPGTGSLNIQYF. The CDR3 coding sequence is TGCGCCAGCAGCCAGGGACCCGGGACAGGGTCTTTAAACATTCAGTACTTC. The chain has TRBV4-1 and TRBJ2-4; 9 bases fit TRBD1. This CDR3 contains 17 residues. V was clipped by 3 bases and J by 6 bases; unmatched bases: 12. Germline lookup yields CDR1 MGHRA and CDR2 YSYEKL.

The rearrangement uses TRBV28 and TRBJ2-1, with TRBD2 matching 11 bases. Germline CDR1 MDHEN, CDR2 SYDVKM. The junction had 4 bases not matched to a gene; V was cut back by 4 bases and J by 2 bases. The length of the CDR3 is 16 residues. Here the CDR3 DNA reads TGTGCCAGCAGTTCCTATAGCGGGGGGGCCTACAATGAGCAGTTCTTC. Its protein is CASSSYSGGAYNEQFF.

The V and J genes are TRBV7-9 and TRBJ2-3; 8 bases are a match to TRBD2. This CDR3 is built from 15 residues. V was pared by 5 bases and J by 0 bases, with 4 bases of the junction left unmatched. Looked up from germline, CDR1 is SEHNR and CDR2 is FQNEAQ (reference sequence). This CDR3 is CASSLQRESTDTQYF. The CDR3, as DNA: TGTGCCAGCAGCCTCCAGCGGGAGAGCACAGATACGCAGTATTTT. Variable domain in full (rest from reference TRBV7-9 and TRBJ2-3): DTGVSQNPRHKITKRGQNVTFRCDPISEHNRLYWYRQTLGQGPEFLTYFQNEAQLEKSRLLSDRFSAERPKGSFSTLEIQRTEQGDSAMYLCASSLQRESTDTQYFGPGTRLTVL.

V is TRBV7-2 and J is TRBJ1-4, with D unresolved. The germline gives CDR1 SGHTA, CDR2 FQGNSA. CDR3 size: 14 residues. Trimming removed 2 bases at V and 4 bases at J, with 8 bases between. Here the CDR3 DNA reads TGTGCCAGCAGCTTATACCGAGATAATGAAAAACTGTTTTTT. It yields the protein CASSLYRDNEKLFF.

The chain links TRBV5-6 to TRBJ2-2; D is unclear. Germline V CDR1 and CDR2: SGHDT, YYEEEE. CDR3 length: 12 amino acids. V was trimmed by 1 base and J by 6 bases, leaving 4 bases between them. The CDR3 is CASSLTPGELFF. In nucleotides, the CDR3 is TGTGCCAGCAGCTTGACACCCGGGGAGCTGTTTTTT.

The chain uses TRBV7-2 and TRBJ2-7; 8 bases agree with TRBD1. Germline assignment: CDR1 SGHTA and CDR2 FQGNSA. V lost 5 bases to trimming and J lost 0 bases; unmatched junction nucleotides: 6. The CDR3 is 15 residues long. The CDR3 region has the DNA TGTGCCAGCAGCCCACGGACAGGGAGCTCCTACGAGCAGTACTTC. Its protein product is CASSPRTGSSYEQYF.

This chain uses TRBV5-1 with TRBJ2-1; 8 nucleotides match TRBD1. Per germline, CDR1 SGHRS and CDR2 YFSETQ. The CDR3 has 15 amino acids. V lost 4 bases to trimming and J lost 7 bases; unmatched junction nucleotides: 10. As DNA, the CDR3 is TGCGCCAGCAGCCCGACAGGGGCGAAGGGGAATGAGCAGTTCTTC. Translation: CASSPTGAKGNEQFF.

The chain recombines TRBV29-1 with TRBJ2-5, with TRBD1 matching 7 bases. This CDR3 spans 11 amino acids. Germline V CDR1 and CDR2: SQVTM, ANQGSEA. The V gene end was trimmed by 6 bases and the J gene end by 3 bases; junction bases not matched to a gene: 1. The CDR3 loop is CSVGTEETQYF. The DNA of the CDR3 is TGCAGCGTCGGGACAGAAGAGACCCAGTACTTC.

This clone was detected a few times. The chain carries TRBV29-1 and TRBJ2-3; 8 nucleotides line up with TRBD2. The CDR3 covers 15 residues. J was trimmed by 4 bases and V by 0 bases; bases with no gene match: 6. Germline assignment: CDR1 SQVTM and CDR2 ANQGSEA. CDR3 in amino acids: CSVEEGQTSADTQYF. The CDR3 coding sequence is TGCAGCGTTGAAGAAGGACAGACTAGCGCAGATACGCAGTATTTT.

This clone was counted many times. The rearrangement links TRBV18 to TRBJ2-1; D unresolved. Deletions cut 3 bases from V and 0 bases from J, with 6 bases between. CDR1 is KGHSH and CDR2 is LQKENI in the germline V gene. CDR3 size: 14 residues. The CDR3 DNA is TGTGCCAGCTCACCCCAGGCCTCCTACAATGAGCAGTTCTTC. This encodes CASSPQASYNEQFF.

By frequency in the sample, this clone is medium-sized (0.01 to 0.1%). This chain joins TRBV27 and TRBJ1-2; 7 positions agree with TRBD1. Germline V gives CDR1 MNHEY, CDR2 SMNVEV (reference sequence). This CDR3 is built from 14 residues. J was trimmed by 4 bases and V by 4 bases; bases with no gene match: 6. The chain's CDR3 is CASSSTGIAYGYTF. The CDR3 DNA follows: TGTGCCAGCAGTTCGACAGGGATTGCCTATGGCTACACCTTC.

V gene TRBV11-2 combines with J gene TRBJ2-3, with 7 bases that match TRBD1. Trimming at V came to 5 bases and at J to 0 bases, leaving 11 bases not matched to a gene. This CDR3 region has 17 residues. Germline CDR1 and CDR2: SGHAT and FQNNGV. For the CDR3, the DNA is TGTGCCAGCAGCCCCTGGACAGGCGCTACTAGCACAGATACGCAGTATTTT. Translated, it gives CASSPWTGATSTDTQYF.

The chain has TRBV7-2 and TRBJ1-2, with D hard to call. Germline lookup yields CDR1 SGHTA and CDR2 FQGNSA. The V and J ends lost 6 bases and 2 bases respectively, with 13 bases between them. CDR3 length: 14 residues. CDR3: CASSPNARNYGYTF. For the CDR3, the DNA is TGTGCCAGCAGTCCCAACGCACGGAACTATGGCTACACCTTC.